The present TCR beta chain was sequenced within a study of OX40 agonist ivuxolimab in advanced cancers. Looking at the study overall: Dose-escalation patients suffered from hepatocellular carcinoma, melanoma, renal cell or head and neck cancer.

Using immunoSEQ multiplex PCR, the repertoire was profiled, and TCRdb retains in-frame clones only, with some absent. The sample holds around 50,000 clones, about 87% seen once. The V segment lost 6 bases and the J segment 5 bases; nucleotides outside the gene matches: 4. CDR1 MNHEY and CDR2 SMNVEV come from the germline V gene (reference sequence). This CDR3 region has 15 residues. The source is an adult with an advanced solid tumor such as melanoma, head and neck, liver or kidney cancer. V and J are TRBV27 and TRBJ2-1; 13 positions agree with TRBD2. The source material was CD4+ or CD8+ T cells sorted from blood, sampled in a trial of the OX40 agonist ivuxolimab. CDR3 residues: CASSVGTSGNNEQFF. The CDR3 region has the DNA TGTGCCAGCAGCGTTGGGACTAGCGGGAACAATGAGCAGTTCTTC.